These 18 T cell receptor beta chains came from one sample sequenced in a study of cytomegalovirus exposure and HLA in healthy donors. Amplification used 60 Vbeta primers and 13 Jbeta primers. TCRdb's copy holds only in-frame clones and misses some; the assay was immunoSEQ multiplex PCR. The profile shows under 150,000 clones, 80% to 90% of them singletons. The sequenced sample was PBMCs. These receptors all stem from a woman between 40 and 55 years old in good health and CMV-seropositive.

The chain uses TRBV27 and TRBJ1-6; no clear D. Germline V CDR1 and CDR2: MNHEY, SMNVEV (reference sequence). Trimming took off 0 bases at V and 9 bases at J, with 9 bases between the two ends. The CDR3 consists of 14 residues. CDR3 sequence reads: CASSLSPPGSPLHF. CDR3 DNA: TGTGCCAGCAGTTTATCGCCACCAGGTTCACCCCTCCACTTT.

The chain recombines TRBV27 with TRBJ2-3; TRBD2 aligns across 11 bases. Germline CDR1 and CDR2: MNHEY and SMNVEV (reference sequence). The CDR3 has 17 amino acids. V gave up 5 bases and J gave up 6 bases; unmatched junction bases: 13. This chain's CDR3 is CASSATPSGRPSDTQYF. The CDR3 DNA sequence: TGTGCCAGCAGTGCAACCCCTAGCGGGAGGCCGTCGGATACGCAGTATTTT.

The J gene is TRBJ1-1, the V gene TRBV13; TRBD1 matches at 8 bases. The CDR3 totals 12 residues. V shed 2 bases and J 11 bases; nucleotides not matched to a gene: 4. Germline values: CDR1 PRHDT, CDR2 FYEKMQ (reference sequence). CDR3 nucleotides: TGTGCCAGCAGCTTAACAGGGGGAGGGGCTTTCTTT. Protein sequence: CASSLTGGGAFF.

A word on this clone: Other DNA sequences in this sample translate to the same CDR3. This sequence joins TRBV28 and TRBJ1-1; 9 bases match TRBD1. The germline V gene has CDR1 MDHEN and CDR2 SYDVKM. V shed 5 bases, J shed 0 bases, and the junction held 10 bases outside the gene matches. The CDR3 runs 17 residues. CDR3 DNA: TGTGCCAGCAGTCTGAGATGGGACAGGGAACTGAACACTGAAGCTTTCTTT. This codes for CASSLRWDRELNTEAFF.

This chain joins TRBV15 and TRBJ2-7; 10 nucleotides agree with TRBD1. J gave up 2 bases and V 0 bases, and 4 bases lay outside the gene matches. The germline V gene has CDR1 LNHNV and CDR2 YYDKDF (reference sequence). The CDR3 totals 16 residues. The CDR3 here is CATSRDHGTGAYEQYF. The CDR3 DNA is TGTGCCACCAGCAGAGATCACGGGACAGGGGCCTACGAGCAGTACTTC.

In this sample, this clone turned up once. The rearrangement uses TRBV6-5 and TRBJ2-2; D uncertain. CDR3 length: 16 residues. The V end lost 2 bases, the J end lost 3 bases, and 13 bases lay between the germline ends. Looked up from germline, CDR1 is MNHEY and CDR2 is SVGAGI. Here the CDR3 reads CASSYPLVADTGELFF. The CDR3 coding sequence is TGTGCCAGCAGTTACCCTTTGGTTGCGGACACCGGGGAGCTGTTTTTT.

The chain combines TRBV6-6 with TRBJ2-6; a possible D gene is TRBD2 (5 bases). The CDR3 has 14 amino acids. The germline V gene has CDR1 MNHNY and CDR2 SVGAGI (reference sequence). V was shortened by 5 bases and J by 3 bases, with 8 bases between the two germline ends. The CDR3 loop reads CASSRTDGANVLTF. DNA of the CDR3: TGTGCCAGCAGTCGGACTGATGGGGCCAACGTCCTGACTTTC.

The rearrangement links TRBV6-6 to TRBJ2-2; 9 bases are a match to TRBD1. V was clipped by 4 bases and J by 6 bases; unmatched bases: 6. This CDR3 is built from 15 residues. Per germline, CDR1 MNHNY and CDR2 SVGAGI (reference sequence). CDR3 nucleotide sequence: TGTGCCAGCAGTTGGGGGACAGGGACGGCCGGGGAGCTGTTTTTT. Translation gives CASSWGTGTAGELFF.

The chain combines TRBV6-1 with TRBJ1-1; D not certain. Germline values: CDR1 MNHNS, CDR2 SASEGT. The V gene lost 6 bases and the J gene lost 5 bases, with 13 bases spanning the gap. CDR3 size: 13 residues. The CDR3 sequence: CASRDRWRTEAFF. The CDR3 DNA reads TGTGCCAGCAGGGATAGGTGGAGAACTGAAGCTTTCTTT.

Notes on this clone: In the same sample, other DNA sequences code for this CDR3. The V call is TRBV4-2, the J call TRBJ2-7; D is possibly TRBD1 (5 bases). This CDR3 region has 15 residues. The germline V gene has CDR1 LGHNA and CDR2 YNFKEQ. V was clipped by 0 bases and J by 2 bases, with 11 bases between them. Written as DNA, the CDR3 is TGTGCCAGCAGCCAAGAGGACATAATGCCCTACGAGCAGTACTTC. Amino acid sequence: CASSQEDIMPYEQYF.

The rearrangement joins TRBV7-9 to TRBJ1-2, with D possibly being TRBD1 (5 bases). Germline CDR1 SEHNR, CDR2 FQNEAQ (reference sequence). Trimming removed 5 bases at V and 1 base at J, with 26 bases between. The CDR3 totals 19 residues. The DNA of the CDR3 is TGTGCCAGCAGCCCCTGGGGAGCAACCGGGGGTAGGAGTAACTATGGCTACACCTTC. Translation gives CASSPWGATGGRSNYGYTF.

Only a few counts were recorded for this clone. The chain combines TRBV6-1 with TRBJ1-1, with D unclear. The germline gives CDR1 MNHNS, CDR2 SASEGT. Trimming left V 2 bases short and J 4 bases short, with 5 bases between. The CDR3 runs 12 residues. CDR3 nucleotides: TGTGCCAGCAGTGAATTCGGCACTGAAGCTTTCTTT. Its protein is CASSEFGTEAFF.

This clone turned up a few times. This sequence joins TRBV6-1 and TRBJ1-2, with 7 bases identical to TRBD1. Per the germline V gene, CDR1 is MNHNS and CDR2 is SASEGT. CDR3 length: 14 residues. With V trimmed by 6 bases and J by 3 bases, 7 bases remained unmatched. The CDR3 nucleotides read TGTGCCAGCAGGACTAGGGACAGATACTATGGCTACACCTTC. Translated, it gives CASRTRDRYYGYTF.

This clone was detected once. Here the CDR3 reads CASTNAGGREGPAKNIQYF. The CDR3 DNA reads TGTGCCAGCACCAACGCCGGGGGGCGGGAGGGCCCGGCCAAAAACATTCAGTACTTC. V gene TRBV5-4 combines with J gene TRBJ2-4; 9 nucleotides line up with TRBD2. The germline V gene has CDR1 SGHNT and CDR2 YYREEE (reference sequence). The V gene end was trimmed by 6 bases and the J gene end by 1 base; junction bases not matched to a gene: 17. The CDR3 loop spans 19 amino acids.

V usage is TRBV10-2 and J usage is TRBJ2-3, with TRBD2 identical over 7 bases. The CDR3 covers 14 residues. Trimming cost V 4 bases and J 1 base; bases outside gene matches: 2. CDR1 and CDR2 (germline): WSHSY, SAAADI. Here the CDR3 reads CASSVAGGTDTQYF. The DNA of the CDR3 is TGCGCCAGCAGTGTAGCGGGTGGCACAGATACGCAGTATTTT.

The V and J genes are TRBV7-9 and TRBJ2-2, with D perhaps matching TRBD2 (6 bases). The CDR3 loop spans 17 amino acids. V was trimmed by 11 bases and J by 6 bases, leaving 28 bases between them. Germline CDR1 SEHNR, CDR2 FQNEAQ (reference sequence). CDR3 nucleotide sequence: TGTGCCTCCAAGCCCCACCGAGGCGGGAAGGGAGCCGGGGAGCTGTTTTTT. The encoded protein is CASKPHRGGKGAGELFF.

Comments on this clone: At the DNA level, this CDR3 is encoded by other sequences in the same sample as well. The chain carries TRBV7-2 and TRBJ1-1; 9 nucleotides line up with TRBD1. The CDR3 has 18 residues. Unmatched junction bases numbered 11, after V lost 1 base and J lost 2 bases. The germline CDR1 and CDR2 sequences are SGHTA and FQGNSA. In DNA, the CDR3 is TGTGCCAGCAGCTTAGGTGTTCTAGGGACAGGGCATAACACTGAAGCTTTCTTT. Amino acid sequence: CASSLGVLGTGHNTEAFF.

The rearrangement joins TRBV2 to TRBJ1-5, with D uncertain. Trimming removed 2 bases at V and 9 bases at J, with 5 bases between. Looked up from germline, CDR1 is SNHLY and CDR2 is FYNNEI. The CDR3 totals 11 residues. In nucleotides, the CDR3 is TGTGCCAGCAGTGAATCCGGGCCCCAGCATTTT. Translating it yields CASSESGPQHF.